This passage covers 29 T cell receptor beta chains from one sample sequenced in a study of beta chain features in type 1 diabetes. All of the isolated RNA was reverse transcribed, so expressed TCRB transcripts were sequenced. TCRdb keeps only in-frame clones here, not all; method: immunoSEQ multiplex PCR. The sample has hundreds of thousands of clones; roughly a sixth are singletons. Sequencing was performed on naive CD4+ T cells from blood. Receptor source: a man aged 18 to 35 in good health.

This clone has only a few counts. The chain combines TRBV30 with TRBJ1-1; D is ambiguous. CDR1 and CDR2 from the germline V gene are GTSNPN and SVGIG (reference sequence). The CDR3 consists of 14 residues. V was trimmed by 2 bases and J by 4 bases, leaving 14 bases between them. The CDR3 coding sequence is TGTGCCTGGAGTCGGACCCGGGTGGGCACTGAAGCTTTCTTT. Its protein is CAWSRTRVGTEAFF.

This chain joins TRBV7-3 and TRBJ2-7; D is unresolved. Trimming shortened V by 1 base and J by 3 bases, and 13 bases separated the two germline ends. Germline V gene data show CDR1 as SGHTA and CDR2 as FQGTGA. This CDR3 has 15 residues. The DNA of the CDR3 is TGTGCCAGCAGCTTAAGCGCCAGCAACCTCTACGAGCAGTACTTC. Protein product: CASSLSASNLYEQYF.

This clone was picked up a small number of times. The V gene is TRBV11-2, the J gene TRBJ2-1; 10 bases align to TRBD2. The ends lost 1 base at V and 4 bases at J; junction bases unmatched: 10. The CDR3 spans 18 residues. Germline CDR1 is SGHAT and CDR2 is FQNNGV. The CDR3 nucleotides are TGTGCCAGCAGCTTAGTTGGTTGGACTAGCGGACTTTACAATGAGCAGTTCTTC. Its protein is CASSLVGWTSGLYNEQFF.

The chain uses TRBV5-4 and TRBJ2-1, with D perhaps matching TRBD2 (5 bases). The CDR3 consists of 15 residues. The V gene lost 1 base and the J gene lost 3 bases, with 11 bases spanning the gap. Germline CDR1 and CDR2: SGHNT and YYREEE (reference sequence). The CDR3 bases are TGTGCCAGCAGCTTGACCTCCCGGGGCTACAATGAGCAGTTCTTC. Translating gives CASSLTSRGYNEQFF.

This clone was seen a few times. The V and J genes are TRBV13 and TRBJ1-5; D is possibly TRBD1 (5 bases). Germline V gene data show CDR1 as PRHDT and CDR2 as FYEKMQ (reference sequence). Trimming pared 5 bases from V and 2 bases from J, leaving 19 bases between. The CDR3 is made up of 17 amino acids. DNA of the CDR3: TGTGCCAGCAGCGTTACTACGGGTGTGGGGCGCAATCAGCCCCAGCATTTT. Translating it yields CASSVTTGVGRNQPQHF.

This clone was seen a handful of times. The chain combines TRBV5-1 with TRBJ1-1; maybe TRBD1 (5 bases). V lost 0 bases and J 6 bases, leaving 12 bases between the germline ends. This CDR3 is built from 14 residues. Germline lookup yields CDR1 SGHRS and CDR2 YFSETQ. The CDR3 is CASSLGDGLPEAFF. The CDR3 DNA reads as TGCGCCAGCAGCTTGGGGGACGGGTTGCCTGAAGCTTTCTTT.

This clone was counted a few times. V and J are TRBV5-1 and TRBJ2-1, with unresolved D. This CDR3 comprises 13 residues. Germline V lookup: CDR1 SGHRS, CDR2 YFSETQ. V was trimmed by 3 bases and J by 3 bases, leaving 7 bases between them. CDR3 protein: CASSSVGYNEQFF. For the CDR3, the DNA is TGCGCCAGCAGCTCCGTCGGCTACAATGAGCAGTTCTTC.

The table lists this clone with a few counts. The gene calls are TRBV5-4 and TRBJ2-5, with D possibly matching TRBD1 (6 bases). The CDR3 has 16 residues. CDR1 and CDR2 from the germline V gene are SGHNT and YYREEE (reference sequence). V lost 4 bases to trimming and J lost 4 bases, with 20 bases between them. The CDR3: CASSGGQIGVRETQYF. Here the CDR3 DNA reads TGTGCCAGCAGCGGGGGACAAATTGGGGTGAGAGAGACCCAGTACTTC.

To note about this clone: This specimen includes other DNA sequences encoding the same CDR3. This chain connects TRBV28 to TRBJ1-2; a possible D gene is TRBD1 (5 bases). Germline V gene data show CDR1 as MDHEN and CDR2 as SYDVKM. V lost 2 bases, J lost 8 bases, and 9 bases lay in between. CDR3 length: 12 amino acids. The CDR3 sequence: CASSLGQYGYTF. Here the CDR3 DNA reads TGTGCCAGCAGTTTAGGACAATACGGCTACACCTTC.

Note on this clone: Other DNA sequences in the same sample also yield this CDR3. This chain joins TRBV28 and TRBJ1-2; TRBD1 is a possible D gene (5 bases). In germline, CDR1 is MDHEN, CDR2 SYDVKM. Between the trimmed V and J ends, which lost 5 bases and 4 bases, there was a span of 11 bases. The CDR3 is made up of 13 amino acids. The DNA of the CDR3 is TGTGCCAGCAGTCTGGGGAGGGGCTATGGCTACACCTTC. It encodes CASSLGRGYGYTF.

The chain couples TRBV10-3 to TRBJ2-2, with 8 bases aligning to TRBD2. The CDR3 spans 16 residues. Looked up from germline, CDR1 is ENHRY and CDR2 is SYGVKD. The V segment lost 6 bases and the J segment 4 bases; nucleotides outside the gene matches: 10. In DNA, the CDR3 is TGTGCCATCAGCGATCGCGGGAGGATGGGCACCGGGGAGCTGTTTTTT. As protein: CAISDRGRMGTGELFF.

J is TRBJ1-3 and V is TRBV14; no clear D. V was clipped by 1 base and J by 3 bases, with 13 bases between them. Germline-derived CDR1 and CDR2 are SGHDN and FVKESK. This CDR3 region has 16 residues. The CDR3 reads CASSQGTSWIGNTIYF. Written as DNA, the CDR3 is TGTGCCAGCAGCCAAGGAACCAGCTGGATTGGAAACACCATATATTTT. The full variable domain, rest sourced from reference TRBV14 and TRBJ1-3, is EAGVTQFPSHSVIEKGQTVTLRCDPISGHDNLYWYRRVMGKEIKFLLHFVKESKQDESGMPNNRFLAERTGGTYSTLKVQPAELEDSGVYFCASSQGTSWIGNTIYFGEGSWLTVV.

This clone appeared a few times. This chain links TRBV6-5 with TRBJ1-5; tentatively, D is TRBD1 (5 bases). The CDR3 is 14 residues long. Germline CDR1 MNHEY, CDR2 SVGAGI. V was cut by 6 bases and J by 6 bases, with 15 bases left in between. The CDR3 DNA reads TGTGCCAGCAGACGGGACCCTGCAAGTCAGCCCCAGCATTTT. This translates into CASRRDPASQPQHF.

The V gene is TRBV11-2, the J gene TRBJ2-6, with 10 bases matching TRBD1. Germline V CDR1 and CDR2: SGHAT, FQNNGV. With V trimmed by 5 bases and J by 5 bases, 9 bases remained unmatched. This CDR3 is built from 17 residues. CDR3 sequence (DNA): TGTGCCAGCAGCCTGGGACAGGGGAGGGTCTGGGCCAACGTCCTGACTTTC. Residues: CASSLGQGRVWANVLTF. The whole variable domain, remainder taken from reference TRBV11-2 and TRBJ2-6, is EAGVAQSPRYKIIEKRQSVAFWCNPISGHATLYWYQQILGQGPKLLIQFQNNGVVDDSQLPKDRFSAERLKGVDSTLKIQPAKLEDSAVYLCASSLGQGRVWANVLTFGAGSRLTVL.

This clone was counted between two and nine times. The rearrangement links TRBV7-2 to TRBJ1-1; 12 nucleotides line up with TRBD1. V dropped 1 base and J dropped 5; count of bases not matched to a gene: 14. CDR1 is SGHTA and CDR2 is FQGNSA in the germline V gene. The CDR3 is 19 amino acids. CDR3 nucleotides: TGTGCCAGCAGCTTAGGTGAGGGGACAGGGGGCCCCATGAGGACTGAAGCTTTCTTT. This sequence encodes CASSLGEGTGGPMRTEAFF.

This clone came up a few times. V usage is TRBV10-3 and J usage is TRBJ1-2; TRBD1 agrees at 9 bases. Germline CDR1 and CDR2: ENHRY and SYGVKD. Losses at the gene ends were 2 bases for V and 4 bases for J; bases not matched to a gene: 5. The CDR3 covers 15 residues. The CDR3 DNA reads as TGTGCCATCAGTGAGCAGGACAGGGGTGGCTATGGCTACACCTTC. Translated: CAISEQDRGGYGYTF.

This clone occurred a few times. The chain uses TRBV20-1 and TRBJ2-7, with a possible D match to TRBD2 (5 bases). Between the trimmed V and J ends, which lost 7 bases and 5 bases, there was a span of 9 bases. Per the germline V gene, CDR1 is DFQATT and CDR2 is SNEGSKA (reference sequence). CDR3 size: 10 residues. CDR3 sequence reads: CSGYGNEQYF. The CDR3 DNA reads TGCAGTGGGTACGGGAACGAGCAGTACTTC.

Only a few counts were recorded for this clone. This rearrangement joins TRBV7-9 to TRBJ2-3, with 11 bases that match TRBD2. From germline, CDR1 is SEHNR and CDR2 FQNEAQ (reference sequence). The CDR3 has 15 amino acids. V lost 3 bases to trimming and J lost 4 bases; unmatched junction nucleotides: 3. The chain's CDR3 is CASSFLSGRADTQYF. Written as DNA, the CDR3 is TGTGCCAGCAGCTTCCTTAGCGGGAGGGCAGATACGCAGTATTTT.

As regards this clone: The same CDR3 also results from other DNA sequences found in this sample. The chain is built from TRBV5-4 and TRBJ2-7; tentatively, D is TRBD1 (6 bases). This CDR3 is 14 amino acids long. The germline V gene has CDR1 SGHNT and CDR2 YYREEE (reference sequence). V shed 0 bases and J shed 4 bases, with 11 bases lying between them. DNA for the CDR3: TGTGCCAGCAGCTTGGGACAGGAAGCGTACGAGCAGTACTTC. Translating gives CASSLGQEAYEQYF. Using reference TRBV5-4 and TRBJ2-7 for the parts outside the CDR3, the full variable domain is ETGVTQSPTHLIKTRGQQVTLRCSSQSGHNTVSWYQQALGQGPQFIFQYYREEENGRGNFPPRFSGLQFPNYSSELNVNALELDDSALYLCASSLGQEAYEQYFGPGTRLTVT.

The chain uses TRBV14 and TRBJ2-7; 8 positions agree with TRBD1. Germline V gene data show CDR1 as SGHDN and CDR2 as FVKESK. CDR3 length equals 13 residues. Trimming took 4 bases from V and 2 from J; bases not matched to a gene: 1. CDR3 region: CASSPGQAYEQYF. CDR3 DNA sequence: TGTGCCAGCAGCCCGGGACAGGCCTACGAGCAGTACTTC.

Points on this clone: The sample carries other DNA sequences with the same CDR3. The gene calls are TRBV6-5 and TRBJ1-5; D is possibly TRBD1 (5 bases). CDR3 length: 13 amino acids. Germline values: CDR1 MNHEY, CDR2 SVGAGI. Trimming stripped 2 bases from V and 3 bases from J, with 5 bases between. CDR3 nucleotides: TGTGCCAGCAGTTACGGGGCCAATCAGCCCCAGCATTTT. This translates into CASSYGANQPQHF.

This clone was recorded a few times. The chain couples TRBV4-3 to TRBJ1-1; D is undetermined. With 0 bases removed from V and 1 base from J, the gap between germline ends came to 9 bases. Germline V gene sequence: CDR1 LGHNA, CDR2 YSLEER. The length of the CDR3 is 15 residues. The CDR3 is CASSQDVGQNTEAFF. CDR3 nucleotides: TGCGCCAGCAGCCAAGACGTCGGGCAGAACACTGAAGCTTTCTTT.

This clone was observed at least ten times. This chain connects TRBV4-3 to TRBJ1-5; D is undetermined. From germline, CDR1 is LGHNA and CDR2 YSLEER. Trimming stripped 5 bases from V and 2 bases from J, with 7 bases between. The CDR3 consists of 13 residues. The CDR3 bases are TGCGCCAGCAGCGCTACGGGCAATCAGCCCCAGCATTTT. This gives the protein CASSATGNQPQHF.

The sample holds a few counts of this clone. The rearrangement uses TRBV11-2 and TRBJ2-7; 7 bases align to TRBD2. The germline V gene encodes CDR1 SGHAT and CDR2 FQNNGV. The ends lost 6 bases at V and 0 bases at J; junction bases unmatched: 11. The CDR3 runs to 16 residues. CDR3 loop: CASRKPGLKSSYEQYF. In DNA, the CDR3 is TGTGCCAGCAGGAAACCGGGACTAAAAAGCTCCTACGAGCAGTACTTC.

V gene TRBV7-9 combines with J gene TRBJ2-2, with 8 bases lining up with TRBD2. The CDR3 totals 17 residues. In germline, CDR1 is SEHNR, CDR2 FQNEAQ (reference sequence). J was trimmed by 3 bases and V by 7 bases; bases with no gene match: 13. The CDR3 loop reads CASITSGLKPDTGELFF. In nucleotides, the CDR3 is TGTGCCAGCATCACTAGCGGCCTTAAACCGGACACCGGGGAGCTGTTTTTT.

The chain recombines TRBV7-2 with TRBJ2-2; no clear D. Trimming pared 3 bases from V and 9 bases from J, leaving 8 bases between. Germline CDR1 and CDR2: SGHTA and FQGNSA. This CDR3 is built from 12 residues. CDR3 nucleotides: TGTGCCAGCAGCTTTCCCCCCCGGGAGCTGTTTTTT. Residues: CASSFPPRELFF.

This clone was counted a few times. The chain links TRBV7-9 to TRBJ2-5, with TRBD2 matching over 12 bases. Germline V gene sequence: CDR1 SEHNR, CDR2 FQNEAQ (reference sequence). V shed 3 bases, J shed 5 bases, and the junction held 7 bases outside the gene matches. The CDR3 is 16 amino acids. CDR3 DNA sequence: TGTGCCAGCAGCTTGGCTAGCGGGGGGGCATCGGAGACCCAGTACTTC. Translated, it gives CASSLASGGASETQYF.

The V and J genes are TRBV5-1 and TRBJ2-5; no clear D. The CDR3 is 14 residues long. Germline loops: CDR1 SGHRS, CDR2 YFSETQ. The V and J ends lost 0 bases and 2 bases respectively, with 8 bases between them. This CDR3 is CASSLDQNQETQYF. The CDR3 DNA follows: TGCGCCAGCAGCTTGGATCAGAATCAAGAGACCCAGTACTTC.

A few counts support this clone. The V gene is TRBV2, the J gene TRBJ1-1; TRBD1 matches 10 bases. Germline V gene lookup returns CDR1 SNHLY and CDR2 FYNNEI. The CDR3 spans 12 residues. Germline trimming cut 8 bases from V and 7 bases from J; bases unmatched to any gene: 4. CDR3 loop: CASRGQGVEAFF. CDR3 DNA sequence: TGTGCCAGCCGAGGACAGGGGGTTGAAGCTTTCTTT. Looking up the rest from reference TRBV2 and TRBJ1-1 gives the full variable domain: EPEVTQTPSHQVTQMGQEVILRCVPISNHLYFYWYRQILGQKVEFLVSFYNNEISEKSEIFDDQFSVERPDGSNFTLKIRSTKLEDSAMYFCASRGQGVEAFFGQGTRLTVV.